These T cell receptor beta chains were read from a single sample in a study of blood T cell repertoires in COVID-19. Method: immunoSEQ multiplex PCR; TCRdb's copy keeps in-frame clones and lacks some. Here the sample spans approximately 45,000 clones, approximately 90% being singletons. The sequenced sample consisted of peripheral blood. The receptors stem from a middle-aged man with active COVID-19. Both conserved end residues are part of each CDR3. Each record gives: clone size, J gene, D gene, V gene, CDR3 protein, CDR3 DNA. D genes are given only for firm matches. Clone size is stated in some rows and not others, as once, few, many or a class when expanded.

-,TRBJ2-7,-,TRBV5-1,CASSFTGTGNYEQYF,TGCGCCAGCAGCTTCACAGGGACCGGGAACTACGAGCAGTACTTC
-,TRBJ2-7,-,TRBV19,CASRMQGEAYEQYF,TGTGCCAGTAGGATGCAGGGGGAGGCCTACGAGCAGTACTTC
-,TRBJ2-5,TRBD2,TRBV6-1,CASSELAGTQETQYF,TGTGCCAGCAGTGAACTAGCGGGCACTCAAGAGACCCAGTACTTC
-,TRBJ2-7,-,TRBV7-9,CASSPQASREQYF,TGTGCCAGCAGCCCGCAGGCTAGCAGGGAGCAGTACTTC
-,TRBJ1-1,-,TRBV7-8,CASSLSGSSGTEAFF,TGTGCCAGCAGCTTATCCGGGTCCAGTGGGACTGAAGCTTTCTTT
-,TRBJ1-3,-,TRBV6-5,CASRGPIRGGNTIYF,TGTGCCAGCAGGGGCCCCATTCGGGGGGGAAACACCATATATTTT
-,TRBJ1-6,TRBD1,TRBV2,CASSTGTGLSKSYNSPLHF,TGTGCCAGCTCTACCGGGACAGGGCTTAGTAAATCCTATAATTCACCCCTCCACTTT
-,TRBJ1-2,-,TRBV5-6,CASSLGGYGYTF,TGTGCCAGCAGCTTGGGCGGATATGGCTACACCTTC
-,TRBJ1-5,-,TRBV10-1,CASSESGDGNQPQHF,TGCGCCAGCAGTGAGTCTGGAGACGGCAATCAGCCCCAGCATTTT
-,TRBJ2-7,TRBD1,TRBV27,CASSLDRVLHF,TGTGCCAGCAGTCTGGACAGGGTCCTTCACTTC
-,TRBJ2-2,TRBD1,TRBV24-1,CATSDWDRGGGELFF,TGTGCCACCAGTGATTGGGACAGGGGAGGCGGGGAGCTGTTTTTT
-,TRBJ1-3,-,TRBV10-3,CAISESIMRLSGNTIYF,TGTGCCATCAGTGAGTCAATTATGCGGCTCTCTGGAAACACCATATATTTT
-,TRBJ1-5,-,TRBV5-5,CASSLESSNQPQHF,TGTGCCAGCAGCTTAGAGAGTAGCAATCAGCCCCAGCATTTT
-,TRBJ1-3,-,TRBV2,CASSAGLSGNTIYF,TGTGCCAGCAGCGCAGGGCTCTCTGGAAACACCATATATTTT
-,TRBJ2-1,TRBD2,TRBV5-4,CASRTSGSSYNEQFF,TGTGCCAGCAGAACTAGCGGGAGCTCCTACAATGAGCAGTTCTTC
-,TRBJ1-3,TRBD1,TRBV6-5,CASTVKTGSGNTIYF,TGTGCCAGCACCGTAAAGACAGGGTCCGGAAACACCATATATTTT
-,TRBJ1-3,TRBD1,TRBV5-6,CASSLGPGTGAGNTIYF,TGTGCCAGCAGCTTGGGACCCGGGACAGGGGCTGGAAACACCATATATTTT
few,TRBJ1-5,-,TRBV9,CASSAYGGNQPQHF,TGTGCCAGCAGCGCTTACGGGGGAAATCAGCCCCAGCATTTT
few,TRBJ2-3,-,TRBV9,CASSVEVRLTDTQYF,TGTGCCAGCAGCGTAGAAGTCAGACTCACAGATACGCAGTATTTT
-,TRBJ2-5,-,TRBV5-1,CASSPLSGETQYF,TGCGCCAGCAGCCCCCTATCCGGGGAGACCCAGTACTTC
-,TRBJ2-2,TRBD2,TRBV11-2,CASSMASGRGGTGELFF,TGTGCCAGCAGCATGGCTAGCGGGAGAGGTGGTACCGGGGAGCTGTTTTTT
-,TRBJ1-5,TRBD1,TRBV5-6,CASSLLGQGRQPQHF,TGTGCCAGCAGCTTACTGGGACAGGGGAGGCAGCCCCAGCATTTT
-,TRBJ2-7,TRBD2,TRBV5-4,CASSPSGSYEQYF,TGTGCCAGCAGCCCGAGCGGGAGTTACGAGCAGTACTTC
few,TRBJ2-1,TRBD2,TRBV7-9,CASTLLGLAVDNEQFF,TGTGCCAGCACCCTCCTGGGGCTAGCGGTTGACAATGAGCAGTTCTTC
few,TRBJ1-2,-,TRBV15,CATSPLWGSYLNYGYTF,TGTGCCACCAGCCCCCTTTGGGGCAGTTATCTTAACTATGGCTACACCTTC
-,TRBJ2-1,-,TRBV9,CASSGFSPGEQFF,TGTGCCAGCAGCGGGTTTTCCCCGGGGGAGCAGTTCTTC
-,TRBJ2-5,-,TRBV9,CASSNSRREGQETQYF,TGTGCCAGCAGCAATTCTAGGAGGGAAGGCCAAGAGACCCAGTACTTC
-,TRBJ1-1,-,TRBV6-6,CASSYGREAFF,TGTGCCAGCAGTTACGGCCGGGAGGCTTTCTTT
-,TRBJ2-7,TRBD1,TRBV20-1,CSADRGEQYF,TGCAGTGCTGACAGGGGCGAGCAGTACTTC
-,TRBJ2-1,TRBD2,TRBV3-1/TRBV3-2,CASSPGTSGIYEQFF,TGTGCCAGCAGCCCCGGGACTAGCGGGATCTATGAGCAGTTCTTC